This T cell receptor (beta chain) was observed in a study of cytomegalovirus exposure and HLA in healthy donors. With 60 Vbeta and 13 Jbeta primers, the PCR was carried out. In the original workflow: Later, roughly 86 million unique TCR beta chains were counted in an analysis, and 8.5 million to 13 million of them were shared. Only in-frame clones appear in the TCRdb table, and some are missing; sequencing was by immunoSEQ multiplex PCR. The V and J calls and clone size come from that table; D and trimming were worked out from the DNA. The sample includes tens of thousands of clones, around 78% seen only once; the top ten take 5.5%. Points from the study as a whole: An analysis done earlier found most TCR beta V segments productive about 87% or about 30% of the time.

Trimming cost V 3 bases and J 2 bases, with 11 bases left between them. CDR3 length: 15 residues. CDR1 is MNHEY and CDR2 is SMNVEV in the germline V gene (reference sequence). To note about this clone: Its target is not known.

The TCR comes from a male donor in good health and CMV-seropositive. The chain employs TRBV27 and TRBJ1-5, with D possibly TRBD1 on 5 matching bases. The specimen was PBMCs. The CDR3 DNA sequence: TGTGCCAGCAGTTTTTCAGGGTATGGCAATCAGCCCCAGCATTTT. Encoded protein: CASSFSGYGNQPQHF.